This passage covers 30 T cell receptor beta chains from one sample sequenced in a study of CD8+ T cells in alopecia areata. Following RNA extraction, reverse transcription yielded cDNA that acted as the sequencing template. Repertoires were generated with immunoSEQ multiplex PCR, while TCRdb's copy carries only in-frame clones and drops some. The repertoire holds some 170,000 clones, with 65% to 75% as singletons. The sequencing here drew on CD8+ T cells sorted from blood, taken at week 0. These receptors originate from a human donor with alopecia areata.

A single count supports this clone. The CDR3 sequence is CASSHDPTDQPQHF. The CDR3, as DNA: TGTGCCAGCAGTCACGACCCGACGGATCAGCCCCAGCATTTT. The chain combines TRBV6-5 with TRBJ1-5; D uncertain. The CDR3 covers 14 residues. Per the germline V gene, CDR1 is MNHEY and CDR2 is SVGAGI. V lost 5 bases and J lost 5, with 13 bases in between.

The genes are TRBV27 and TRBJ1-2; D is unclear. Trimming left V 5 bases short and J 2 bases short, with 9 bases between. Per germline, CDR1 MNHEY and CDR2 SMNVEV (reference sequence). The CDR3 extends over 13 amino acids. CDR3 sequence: CASSLHSNYGYTF. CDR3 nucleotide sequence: TGTGCCAGCAGTCTCCATTCCAACTATGGCTACACCTTC.

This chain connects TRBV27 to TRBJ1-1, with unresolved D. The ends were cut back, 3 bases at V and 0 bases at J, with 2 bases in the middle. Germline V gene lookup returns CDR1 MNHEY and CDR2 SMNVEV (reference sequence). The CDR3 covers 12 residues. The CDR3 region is CASSFMNTEAFF. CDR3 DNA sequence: TGTGCCAGCAGTTTCATGAACACTGAAGCTTTCTTT.

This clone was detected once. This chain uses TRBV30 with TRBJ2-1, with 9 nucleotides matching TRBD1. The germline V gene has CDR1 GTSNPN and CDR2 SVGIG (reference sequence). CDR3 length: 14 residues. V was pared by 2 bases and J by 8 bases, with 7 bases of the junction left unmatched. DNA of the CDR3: TGTGCCTGGAGTCCGGGACAGGGTAAGGATGAGCAGTTCTTC. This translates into CAWSPGQGKDEQFF.

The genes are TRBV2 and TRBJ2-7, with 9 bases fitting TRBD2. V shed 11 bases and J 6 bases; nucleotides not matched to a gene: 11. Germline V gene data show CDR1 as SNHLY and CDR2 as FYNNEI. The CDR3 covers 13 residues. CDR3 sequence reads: CAVGGGAFSEQYF. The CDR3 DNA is TGTGCCGTTGGCGGGGGGGCCTTTTCCGAGCAGTACTTC.

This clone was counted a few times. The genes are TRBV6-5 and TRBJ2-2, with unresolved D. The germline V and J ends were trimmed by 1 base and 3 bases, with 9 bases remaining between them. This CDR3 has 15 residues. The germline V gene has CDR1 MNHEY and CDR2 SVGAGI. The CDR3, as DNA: TGTGCCAGCAGTTACTTTTCGGCGTACACCGGGGAGCTGTTTTTT. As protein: CASSYFSAYTGELFF.

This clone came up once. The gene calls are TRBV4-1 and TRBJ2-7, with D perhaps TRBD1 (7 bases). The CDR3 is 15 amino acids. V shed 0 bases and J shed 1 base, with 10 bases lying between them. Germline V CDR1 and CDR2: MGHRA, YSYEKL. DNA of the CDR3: TGCGCCAGCAGCCAAGATCAGGGGGGATCCTACGAGCAGTACTTC. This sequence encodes CASSQDQGGSYEQYF.

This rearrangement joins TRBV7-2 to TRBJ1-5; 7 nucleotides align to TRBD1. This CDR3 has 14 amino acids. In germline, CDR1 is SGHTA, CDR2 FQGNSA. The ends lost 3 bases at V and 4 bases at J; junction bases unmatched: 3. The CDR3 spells CASSFDRANQPQHF. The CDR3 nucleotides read TGTGCCAGCAGCTTTGACAGGGCGAATCAGCCCCAGCATTTT.

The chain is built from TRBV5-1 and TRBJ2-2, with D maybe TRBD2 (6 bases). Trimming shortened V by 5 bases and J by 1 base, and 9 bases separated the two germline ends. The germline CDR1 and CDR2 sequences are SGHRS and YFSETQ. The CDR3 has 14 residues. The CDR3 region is CASRSGENTGELFF. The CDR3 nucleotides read TGCGCCAGCAGATCGGGGGAGAACACCGGGGAGCTGTTTTTT. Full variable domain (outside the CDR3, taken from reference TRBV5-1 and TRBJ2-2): KAGVTQTPRYLIKTRGQQVTLSCSPISGHRSVSWYQQTPGQGLQFLFEYFSETQRNKGNFPGRFSGRQFSNSRSEMNVSTLELGDSALYLCASRSGENTGELFFGEGSRLTVL.

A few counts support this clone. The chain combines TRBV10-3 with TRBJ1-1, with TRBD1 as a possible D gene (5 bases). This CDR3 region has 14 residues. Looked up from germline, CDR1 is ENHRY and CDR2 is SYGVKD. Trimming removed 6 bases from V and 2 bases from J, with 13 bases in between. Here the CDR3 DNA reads TGTGCCATCAGGGGGAGGGACCTTAACACTGAAGCTTTCTTT. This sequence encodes CAIRGRDLNTEAFF.

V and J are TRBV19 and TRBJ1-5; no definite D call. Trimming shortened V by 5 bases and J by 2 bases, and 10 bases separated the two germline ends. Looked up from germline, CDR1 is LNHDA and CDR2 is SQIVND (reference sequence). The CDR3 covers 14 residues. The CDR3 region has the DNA TGTGCCAGTAGTCCGCGGGGAGGCAATCAGCCCCAGCATTTT. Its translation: CASSPRGGNQPQHF.

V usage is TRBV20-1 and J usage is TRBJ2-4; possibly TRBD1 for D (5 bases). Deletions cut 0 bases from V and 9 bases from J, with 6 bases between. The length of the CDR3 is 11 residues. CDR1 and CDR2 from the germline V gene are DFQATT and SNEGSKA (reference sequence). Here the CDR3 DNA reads TGCAGTGCTAGAGATCAGGGCATTCAGTACTTC. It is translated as CSARDQGIQYF.

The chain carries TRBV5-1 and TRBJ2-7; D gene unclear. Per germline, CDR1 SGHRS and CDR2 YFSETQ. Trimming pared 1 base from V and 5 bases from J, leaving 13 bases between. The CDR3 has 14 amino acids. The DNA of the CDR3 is TGCGCCAGCAGCTTGTCAGGTAGTGGCGACGAGCAGTACTTC. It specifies CASSLSGSGDEQYF.

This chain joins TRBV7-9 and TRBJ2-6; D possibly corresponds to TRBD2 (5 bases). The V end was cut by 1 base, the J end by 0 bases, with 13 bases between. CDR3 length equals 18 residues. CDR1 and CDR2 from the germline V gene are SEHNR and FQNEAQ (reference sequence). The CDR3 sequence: CASSLGWLASSGANVLTF. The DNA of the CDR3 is TGTGCCAGCAGCTTAGGATGGCTAGCAAGCTCTGGGGCCAACGTCCTGACTTTC. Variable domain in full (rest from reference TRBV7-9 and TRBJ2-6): DTGVSQNPRHKITKRGQNVTFRCDPISEHNRLYWYRQTLGQGPEFLTYFQNEAQLEKSRLLSDRFSAERPKGSFSTLEIQRTEQGDSAMYLCASSLGWLASSGANVLTFGAGSRLTVL.

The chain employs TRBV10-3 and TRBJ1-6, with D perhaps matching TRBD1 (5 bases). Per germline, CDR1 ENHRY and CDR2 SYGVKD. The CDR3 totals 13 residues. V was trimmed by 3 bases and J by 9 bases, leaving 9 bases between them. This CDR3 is CAISDRDGSPLHF. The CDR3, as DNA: TGTGCCATCAGTGACAGGGACGGTTCACCCCTCCACTTT.

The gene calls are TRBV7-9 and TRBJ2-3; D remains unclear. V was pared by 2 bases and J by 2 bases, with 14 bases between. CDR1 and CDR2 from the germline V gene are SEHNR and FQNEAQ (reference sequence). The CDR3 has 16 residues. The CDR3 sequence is CASSLNPSIATDTQYF. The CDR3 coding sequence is TGTGCCAGCAGCTTAAATCCGTCTATCGCCACAGATACGCAGTATTTT.

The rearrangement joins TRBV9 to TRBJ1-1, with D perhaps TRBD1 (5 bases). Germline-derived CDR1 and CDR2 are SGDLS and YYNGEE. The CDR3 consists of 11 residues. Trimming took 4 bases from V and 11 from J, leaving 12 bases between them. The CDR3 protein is CASSSRRGAFF. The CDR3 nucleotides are TGTGCCAGCAGCTCACGACGGGGGGCTTTCTTT.

CDR3 sequence: CATSRALAKQETQYF. The CDR3 DNA reads as TGTGCCACCAGCAGAGCACTAGCGAAACAAGAGACCCAGTACTTC. The chain uses TRBV15 and TRBJ2-5; 7 bases are a match to TRBD2. Germline values: CDR1 LNHNV, CDR2 YYDKDF (reference sequence). This CDR3 comprises 15 residues. V shed 1 base and J 2 bases; nucleotides not matched to a gene: 4.

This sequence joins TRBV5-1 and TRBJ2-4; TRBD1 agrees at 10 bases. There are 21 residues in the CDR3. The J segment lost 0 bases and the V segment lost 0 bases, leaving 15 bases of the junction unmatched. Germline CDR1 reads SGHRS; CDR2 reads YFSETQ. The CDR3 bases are TGCGCCAGCAGCTTGGCCCCCGGGACAGGGGTTGGCAGGGGAGCCAAAAACATTCAGTACTTC. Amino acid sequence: CASSLAPGTGVGRGAKNIQYF.

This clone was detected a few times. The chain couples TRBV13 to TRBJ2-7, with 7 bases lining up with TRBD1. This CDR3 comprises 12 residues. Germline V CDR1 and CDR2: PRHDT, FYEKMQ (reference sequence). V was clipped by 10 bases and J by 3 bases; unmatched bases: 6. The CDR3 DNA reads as TGTGCCACCGGACAGGCAAACTACGAGCAGTACTTC. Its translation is CATGQANYEQYF.

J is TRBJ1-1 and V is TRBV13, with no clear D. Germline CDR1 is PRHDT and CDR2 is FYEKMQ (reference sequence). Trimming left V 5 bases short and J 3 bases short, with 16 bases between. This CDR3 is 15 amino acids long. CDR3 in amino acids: CASSIRGRGDTEAFF. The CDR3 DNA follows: TGTGCCAGCAGCATCAGAGGACGGGGAGACACTGAAGCTTTCTTT.

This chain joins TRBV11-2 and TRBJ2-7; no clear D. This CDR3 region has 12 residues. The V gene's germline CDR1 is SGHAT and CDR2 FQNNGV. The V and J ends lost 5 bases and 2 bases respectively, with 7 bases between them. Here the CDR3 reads CASSGFAYEQYF. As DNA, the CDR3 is TGTGCCAGCAGCGGGTTCGCCTACGAGCAGTACTTC.

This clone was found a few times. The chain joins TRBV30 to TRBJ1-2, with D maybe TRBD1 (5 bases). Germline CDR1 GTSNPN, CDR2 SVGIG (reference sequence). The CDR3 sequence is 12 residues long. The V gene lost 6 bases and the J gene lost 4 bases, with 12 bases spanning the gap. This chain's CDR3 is CACDPGGYGYTF. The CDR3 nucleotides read TGTGCCTGTGACCCTGGGGGCTATGGCTACACCTTC.

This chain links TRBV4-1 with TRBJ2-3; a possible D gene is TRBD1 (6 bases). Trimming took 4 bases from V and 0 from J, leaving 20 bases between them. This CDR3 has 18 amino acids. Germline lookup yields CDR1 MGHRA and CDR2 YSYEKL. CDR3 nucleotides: TGCGCCAGCAGCCCCCTCTTATATAGGGGGATTAGCACAGATACGCAGTATTTT. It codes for CASSPLLYRGISTDTQYF.

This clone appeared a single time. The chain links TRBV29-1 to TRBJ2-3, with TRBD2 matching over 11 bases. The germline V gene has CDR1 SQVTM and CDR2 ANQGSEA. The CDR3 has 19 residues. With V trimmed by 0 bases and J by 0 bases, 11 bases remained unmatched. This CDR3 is CSVEDGIAGGHKSTDTQYF. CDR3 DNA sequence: TGCAGCGTTGAAGATGGGATAGCGGGGGGGCATAAAAGCACAGATACGCAGTATTTT.

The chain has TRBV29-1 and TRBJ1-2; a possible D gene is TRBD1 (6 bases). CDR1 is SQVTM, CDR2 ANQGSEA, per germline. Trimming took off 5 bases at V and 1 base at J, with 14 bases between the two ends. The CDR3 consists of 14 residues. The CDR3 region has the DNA TGCAGCGTTATTAGACAGGACGATAACTATGGCTACACCTTC. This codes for CSVIRQDDNYGYTF. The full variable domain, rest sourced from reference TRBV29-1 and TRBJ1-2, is SAVISQKPSRDICQRGTSLTIQCQVDSQVTMMFWYRQQPGQSLTLIATANQGSEATYESGFVIDKFPISRPNLTFSTLTVSNMSPEDSSIYLCSVIRQDDNYGYTFGSGTRLTVV.

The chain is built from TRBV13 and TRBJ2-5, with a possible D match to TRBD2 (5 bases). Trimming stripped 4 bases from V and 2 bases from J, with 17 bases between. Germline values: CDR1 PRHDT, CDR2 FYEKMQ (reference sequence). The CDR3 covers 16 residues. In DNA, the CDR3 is TGTGCCAGCAGCTCCCGTTCTACGGGGTGGCAAGAGACCCAGTACTTC. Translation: CASSSRSTGWQETQYF.

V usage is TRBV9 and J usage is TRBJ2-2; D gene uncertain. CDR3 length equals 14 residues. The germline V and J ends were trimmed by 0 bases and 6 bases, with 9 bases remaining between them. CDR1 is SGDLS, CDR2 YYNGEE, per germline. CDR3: CASSVGILAGELFF. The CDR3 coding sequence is TGTGCCAGCAGCGTAGGAATTCTGGCCGGGGAGCTGTTTTTT.

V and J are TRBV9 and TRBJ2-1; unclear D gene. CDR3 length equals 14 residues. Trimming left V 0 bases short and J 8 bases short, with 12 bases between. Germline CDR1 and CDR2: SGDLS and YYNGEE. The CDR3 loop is CASSVVSTYYEQFF. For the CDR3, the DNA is TGTGCCAGCAGCGTAGTTAGTACGTACTATGAGCAGTTCTTC.

CDR3 residues: CASSSPLPIETQYF. The CDR3, as DNA: TGTGCCAGCAGCTCGCCCCTACCCATAGAGACCCAGTACTTC. The V call is TRBV7-9, the J call TRBJ2-5; no definite D call. Germline CDR1 SEHNR, CDR2 FQNEAQ (reference sequence). The CDR3 totals 14 residues. V lost 4 bases and J lost 4, with 13 bases in between.